This T cell receptor (beta chain) was sequenced during a study of blood T cell repertoires in COVID-19. For the study at large: Sites across the United States, Italy and Spain contributed samples from acute and convalescent COVID-19. Sample material is recorded as cDNA or gDNA derived from T cells, B-cell-depleted T cells, or PBMCs.

Per the original methods: Nucleated cell counts were estimated from reference gene primer amplification. Libraries were prepared by immunoSEQ multiplex PCR; TCRdb keeps only in-frame clonotypes and omits some of them. The V and J calls and the clone size are those of that table, but D and trimming were determined from the DNA. The data contain 140,000 to 150,000 clones, roughly 80% of them seen just once; the ten biggest clones take up 16%. From germline, CDR1 is LNHNV and CDR2 YYDKDF (reference sequence). Trimming removed 2 bases from V and 8 bases from J, with 18 bases in between. This CDR3 spans 15 amino acids.

The chain has TRBV15 and TRBJ1-2; no definite D call. Input material: peripheral blood. The clonotype originates from a man in his forties or fifties with acute or convalescent COVID-19. This CDR3 reads CATSRYPALLQGYTF. Here the CDR3 DNA reads TGTGCCACCAGCAGATATCCCGCCCTTCTTCAGGGCTACACCTTC.